This is a list of T cell receptor beta chains from one sample in a study of cytomegalovirus exposure and HLA in healthy donors. Sequencing was performed with immunoSEQ multiplex PCR; in TCRdb, only in-frame clones are kept and a portion is missing. This sample has about 120,000 clones, with roughly three quarters found just once. Sequenced sample: PBMCs. The receptors come from a man aged 25 to 40 in good health and CMV-seropositive. The CDR3 runs from the conserved cysteine through the conserved F or W. D genes are given only for firm matches. Rows may omit the clone size; those that give it use once, few, many or a size class.

d_gene | abundance | j_gene | v_gene | CDR3aa | CDR3nt
TRBD2 | NA | TRBJ2-3 | TRBV2 | CASAGGLAGATDTQYF | TGTGCCAGCGCCGGCGGACTAGCGGGAGCCACAGATACGCAGTATTTT
NA | few | TRBJ2-2 | TRBV5-1 | CASSIGEAAGELFF | TGCGCCAGCAGCATTGGGGAGGCCGCCGGGGAGCTGTTTTTT
TRBD2 | NA | TRBJ2-1 | TRBV6-6 | CASSYLLAGGRNEQFF | TGTGCCAGCAGTTACTTGCTAGCGGGGGGTCGCAATGAGCAGTTCTTC
TRBD2 | NA | TRBJ2-2 | TRBV7-3 | CASSLLTSGSGELFF | TGTGCCAGCAGCTTATTGACCAGCGGGAGCGGGGAGCTGTTTTTT
TRBD2 | few | TRBJ2-1 | TRBV25-1 | CASRVAGGPYNEQFF | TGTGCCAGCAGAGTAGCGGGAGGGCCCTACAATGAGCAGTTCTTC
NA | NA | TRBJ2-3 | TRBV21-1 | CASTPRGQGDTDTQYF | TGTGCCAGCACCCCTAGAGGACAGGGGGACACAGATACGCAGTATTTT
NA | NA | TRBJ2-7 | TRBV7-9 | CASGSGSYEQYF | TGTGCCAGCGGGAGTGGGTCCTACGAGCAGTACTTC
TRBD1 | NA | TRBJ1-1 | TRBV30 | CAWSPGGTEAFF | TGTGCCTGGAGTCCAGGGGGGACTGAAGCTTTCTTT
TRBD2 | NA | TRBJ2-7 | TRBV15 | CATSRGTSRNYEQYF | TGTGCCACCAGCAGAGGGACTAGCCGGAACTACGAGCAGTACTTC
TRBD1 | NA | TRBJ1-2 | TRBV19 | CASSDQGVGYGYTF | TGTGCCAGTAGCGACCAGGGGGTTGGCTATGGCTACACCTTC
TRBD2 | NA | TRBJ2-1 | TRBV5-1 | CASSPGTSGHNEQFF | TGCGCCAGCAGCCCGGGGACTAGCGGGCACAATGAGCAGTTCTTC
NA | NA | TRBJ2-1 | TRBV5-1 | CASSLGGGSSYNEQFF | TGCGCCAGCAGCTTGGGAGGGGGAAGCTCCTACAATGAGCAGTTCTTC
TRBD2 | once | TRBJ2-2 | TRBV6-6 | CASNGREVYTGELFF | TGTGCCAGCAACGGGCGGGAGGTGTACACCGGGGAGCTGTTTTTT
TRBD1 | NA | TRBJ2-7 | TRBV11-2 | CASSSYRGNYEQYF | TGTGCCAGCAGCTCCTACAGGGGTAACTACGAGCAGTACTTC
TRBD1 | NA | TRBJ1-1 | TRBV4-3 | CASSQERSGGKTEAFF | TGCGCCAGCAGCCAAGAGAGGTCAGGGGGGAAGACTGAAGCTTTCTTT